The rows below give T cell receptor beta chains drawn from one sample of a study of T-cell reconstitution after alpha-beta-depleted transplantation in children. MiXCR, applied by TCRdb to the PCR reads, yields one record per CDR3 protein. The sample contains about 540,000 distinct CDR3 sequences, about a sixth of which appear only once. Sequenced here: PBMCs from the stem cell graft donor, sampled from the stem cell graft. The receptors stem from a human donor who donated a stem cell graft to a child with acute lymphoblastic leukemia. Each CDR3 is given with its conserved first and last residue. The order of the fields is clone size, J gene, D gene, V gene, CDR3 protein, CDR3 DNA. The D gene is left open where the match is weak. The size entry is marked missing in some rows and otherwise reads once, few, many or a size class.

-	TRBJ2-1	-	TRBV10-3	CAISPKVSSYNEQFF	TGTGCCATCAGTCCTAAAGTTAGCTCCTACAATGAGCAGTTCTTC
few	TRBJ2-3	TRBD2	TRBV7-9	CASSSSGVTDTQYF	TGTGCCAGCAGCTCTAGCGGGGTCACAGATACGCAGTATTTT
few	TRBJ1-2	TRBD1	TRBV2	CASSGGGTGQLYGYTF	TGTGCCAGCAGTGGTGGGGGGACAGGCCAACTCTATGGCTACACCTTC
few	TRBJ1-3	-	TRBV7-8	CASSPYPMDSGNTIYF	TGTGCCAGCAGCCCCTATCCCATGGACTCTGGAAACACCATATATTTT
few	TRBJ2-2	-	TRBV7-3	CASSRLNTNTGELFF	TGTGCCAGCAGCCGACTGAACACGAACACCGGGGAGCTGTTTTTT
few	TRBJ2-3	-	TRBV6-1	CASRSPDFGAQYF	TGTGCCAGCAGGAGCCCGGACTTCGGGGCGCAGTATTTT
few	TRBJ2-1	TRBD2	TRBV7-3	CASSSIAGGSYNEQFF	TGTGCCAGCAGCTCGATAGCGGGAGGGTCCTACAATGAGCAGTTCTTC
-	TRBJ2-5	TRBD2	TRBV11-2	CASRHRLAASQETQYF	TGTGCCAGCAGGCACCGACTAGCGGCTTCCCAAGAGACCCAGTACTTC
-	TRBJ2-3	-	TRBV7-3	CASSFTPGTDTQYF	TGTGCCAGCAGCTTCACCCCAGGGACAGATACGCAGTATTTT
few	TRBJ2-2	-	TRBV7-9	CAGSYETSTGELFF	TGTGCCGGCTCTTATGAGACAAGCACCGGGGAGCTGTTTTTT
few	TRBJ1-1	-	TRBV2	CASTELGVISEAFF	TGTGCCAGCACCGAGCTTGGGGTAATTTCTGAAGCTTTCTTT
few	TRBJ2-3	-	TRBV20-1	CSANTGTDTQYF	TGCAGTGCTAATACAGGGACAGATACGCAGTATTTT
few	TRBJ2-7	-	TRBV5-6	CASSLGDLDSYEQYF	TGTGCCAGCAGCCTCGGAGATTTGGACTCCTACGAGCAGTACTTC
-	TRBJ2-7	TRBD2	TRBV27	CASSQQEGLAGVYEQYF	TGTGCCAGCAGCCAACAGGAGGGGTTAGCGGGAGTGTACGAGCAGTACTTC
many	TRBJ2-5	-	TRBV5-1	CASSPGTGIQETQYF	TGCGCCAGCAGCCCCGGGACTGGAATCCAAGAGACCCAGTACTTC
once	TRBJ2-7	-	TRBV3-1	CASSWGPSYEQYF	TGTGCCAGCAGCTGGGGACCCAGCTACGAGCAGTACTTC
few	TRBJ2-7	-	TRBV20-1	CSAPTGRSYEQYF	TGCAGTGCTCCGACGGGACGGTCCTACGAGCAGTACTTC
-	TRBJ2-4	-	TRBV4-1	CASSQVLGGRGNIQYF	TGCGCCAGCAGCCAAGTCCTTGGAGGAAGGGGGAACATTCAGTACTTC
-	TRBJ2-5	TRBD1	TRBV25-1	CASSELGTGLETQYF	TGTGCCAGCAGTGAACTTGGGACAGGGTTGGAGACCCAGTACTTC
many	TRBJ2-3	-	TRBV7-2	CASSSLATDTQYF	TGTGCCAGCAGTTCGCTAGCTACGGATACGCAGTATTTT
-	TRBJ2-2	TRBD2	TRBV29-1	CSVRGLADTNTGELFF	TGCAGCGTTCGAGGACTAGCGGATACGAACACCGGGGAGCTGTTTTTT
few	TRBJ2-7	-	TRBV2	CASKLADEQYF	TGTGCCAGCAAATTGGCAGACGAGCAGTACTTC
-	TRBJ1-1	-	TRBV5-5	CASSLGPAGNTEAFF	TGTGCCAGCAGCTTGGGACCGGCGGGGAACACTGAAGCTTTCTTT
-	TRBJ2-2	-	TRBV11-2	CASSFPLAVNTGELFF	TGTGCCAGCAGCTTCCCATTAGCGGTGAACACCGGGGAGCTGTTTTTT
-	TRBJ2-6	TRBD1	TRBV12-3/TRBV12-4	CASSWGGRGNSGANVLTF	TGTGCCAGCAGTTGGGGCGGCAGGGGGAATTCTGGGGCCAACGTCCTGACTTTC
-	TRBJ2-3	-	TRBV19	CASSRPGDTDTQYF	TGTGCCAGTAGTCGCCCGGGAGACACAGATACGCAGTATTTT
-	TRBJ2-1	TRBD2	TRBV20-1	CSASERGLAGVINEQFF	TGCAGTGCTAGCGAGAGAGGACTAGCGGGAGTGATTAATGAGCAGTTCTTC
-	TRBJ2-5	-	TRBV19	CASSISTASETQYF	TGTGCCAGTAGTATATCGACCGCTTCAGAGACCCAGTACTTC
few	TRBJ2-1	-	TRBV29-1	CSVPSDPSGFAYNEQFF	TGCAGCGTTCCCTCCGACCCAAGCGGGTTTGCCTACAATGAGCAGTTCTTC
-	TRBJ2-3	TRBD2	TRBV20-1	CSARETSGRHTDTQYF	TGCAGTGCTAGAGAGACTAGCGGGAGGCACACAGATACGCAGTATTTT
few	TRBJ1-1	-	TRBV7-6	CASSLGDRTEAFF	TGTGCCAGCAGCTTAGGGGATAGGACTGAAGCTTTCTTT
few	TRBJ1-1	-	TRBV18	CASSPLVGDTEAFF	TGTGCCAGCTCTCCCCTGGTCGGGGACACTGAAGCTTTCTTT
few	TRBJ2-7	TRBD2	TRBV9	CASSGTSGRYEQYF	TGTGCCAGCAGCGGGACTAGCGGGAGGTACGAGCAGTACTTC
few	TRBJ2-1	-	TRBV6-1	CATSEDGGSSYNEQFF	TGTGCCACCTCAGAAGACGGGGGAAGCTCCTACAATGAGCAGTTCTTC
-	TRBJ2-1	TRBD2	TRBV27	CASNPAGPSLTQFF	TGTGCCAGCAACCCAGCGGGACCCTCATTGACGCAGTTCTTC
-	TRBJ1-5	-	TRBV12-3/TRBV12-4	CASSLSRPPHHF	TGTGCCAGCAGTTTGTCCCGACCGCCCCACCATTTT
-	TRBJ2-5	TRBD1	TRBV27	CASSFTGVYETQYF	TGTGCCAGCAGTTTTACAGGGGTTTACGAGACCCAGTACTTC
-	TRBJ2-3	TRBD2	TRBV27	CASSTFLAGGPYTQYF	TGTGCCAGCAGTACCTTTCTAGCGGGAGGGCCCTATACGCAGTATTTT
-	TRBJ1-6	TRBD1	TRBV6-2/TRBV6-3	CASSPGQTTSPLHF	TGTGCCAGCAGCCCGGGACAGACCACGTCACCCCTCCACTTT
few	TRBJ1-2	-	TRBV4-1	CASSQGGIGRPYGYTF	TGCGCCAGCAGCCAAGGAGGGATTGGGAGGCCATATGGCTACACCTTC
-	TRBJ2-2	TRBD2	TRBV5-1	CASSNLADNTGELFF	TGCGCCAGCAGCAATCTAGCGGATAACACCGGGGAGCTGTTTTTT
few	TRBJ2-2	TRBD2	TRBV20-1	CSALGLAGNTGELFF	TGCAGTGCTTTAGGACTAGCGGGGAACACCGGGGAGCTGTTTTTT
-	TRBJ1-1	-	TRBV6-5	CASSFQINTEAFF	TGTGCCAGCAGTTTTCAGATTAACACTGAAGCTTTCTTT
-	TRBJ1-5	-	TRBV6-1	CASSRRIEVRDQPQHF	TGTGCCAGCAGCCGCCGCATCGAGGTGCGCGATCAGCCCCAGCATTTT
-	TRBJ1-1	-	TRBV19	CASRAGANEAFF	TGTGCCAGCAGGGCCGGGGCCAATGAAGCTTTCTTT
few	TRBJ2-7	TRBD1	TRBV20-1	CSALSTGKGYEQYF	TGCAGTGCCCTCTCGACAGGGAAAGGCTACGAGCAGTACTTC
few	TRBJ2-3	TRBD2	TRBV12-3/TRBV12-4	CASSLTSPSTDTQYF	TGTGCCAGCAGTTTGACTAGCCCTAGCACAGATACGCAGTATTTT
once	TRBJ2-1	TRBD2	TRBV10-2	CASSVRAGGPSEQFF	TGCGCCAGCAGTGTTAGGGCGGGAGGGCCGAGTGAGCAGTTCTTC
-	TRBJ2-1	-	TRBV7-9	CASSTSTSYDEQFF	TGTGCCAGCAGCACCTCGACTAGTTACGATGAGCAGTTCTTC
few	TRBJ1-2	-	TRBV5-1	CASSLGGTGRWGYTF	TGCGCCAGCAGCTTGGGGGGAACAGGCCGCTGGGGCTACACCTTC
few	TRBJ2-1	TRBD2	TRBV6-1	CASRQAGVSYNEQFF	TGTGCCAGCAGGCAAGCGGGAGTCTCCTACAATGAGCAGTTCTTC
-	TRBJ2-4	-	TRBV20-1	CSASLSPKTKNIQYF	TGCAGTGCTAGTTTATCCCCGAAGACCAAAAACATTCAGTACTTC
few	TRBJ2-7	TRBD2	TRBV29-1	CSVPGGRSYEQYF	TGCAGCGTTCCGGGGGGTAGGTCCTACGAGCAGTACTTC
few	TRBJ1-2	TRBD1	TRBV7-9	CASSLIGQGATGYTF	TGTGCCAGCAGCTTAATCGGACAGGGGGCGACGGGCTACACCTTC